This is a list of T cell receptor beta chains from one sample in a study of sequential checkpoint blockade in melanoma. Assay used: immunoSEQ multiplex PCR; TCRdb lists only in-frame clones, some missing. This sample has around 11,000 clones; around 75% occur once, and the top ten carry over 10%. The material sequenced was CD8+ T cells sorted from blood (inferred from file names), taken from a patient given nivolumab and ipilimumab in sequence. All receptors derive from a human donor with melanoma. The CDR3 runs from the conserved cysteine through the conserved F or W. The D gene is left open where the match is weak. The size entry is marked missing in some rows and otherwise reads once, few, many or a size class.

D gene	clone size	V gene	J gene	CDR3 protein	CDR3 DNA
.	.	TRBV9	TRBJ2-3	CASTEGTADTQYF	TGTGCCAGCACGGAGGGAACAGCAGATACGCAGTATTTT
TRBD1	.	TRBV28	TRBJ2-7	CASSRRGPRGCEQYF	TGTGCCAGCAGCCGAAGGGGGCCCCGTGGGTGCGAGCAGTACTTC
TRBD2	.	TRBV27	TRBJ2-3	CASSLLASSTDTQYF	TGTGCCAGCAGTCTACTAGCGAGCAGCACAGATACGCAGTATTTT
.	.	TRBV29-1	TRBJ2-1	CSVRTEDIEQFF	TGCAGCGTCCGCACAGAAGACATTGAGCAGTTCTTC
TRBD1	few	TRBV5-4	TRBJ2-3	CASSSYTGGDTQYF	TGTGCCAGCAGCTCATACACAGGGGGAGATACGCAGTATTTT
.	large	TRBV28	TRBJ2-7	CASSFAGDTDYEQYF	TGTGCCAGCAGTTTTGCCGGGGACACAGACTACGAGCAGTACTTC
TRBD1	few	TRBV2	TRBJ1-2	CASSTLDRVGYTF	TGTGCCAGCAGTACCCTCGACAGGGTTGGCTACACCTTC
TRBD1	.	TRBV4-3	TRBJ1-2	CASSQEWDSVNYGYTF	TGCGCCAGCAGCCAAGAATGGGACAGTGTTAACTATGGCTACACCTTC
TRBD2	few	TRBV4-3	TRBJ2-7	CASSQGPLSGRAGEQYF	TGCGCCAGCAGCCAAGGGCCTTTAAGCGGGAGGGCCGGCGAGCAGTACTTC
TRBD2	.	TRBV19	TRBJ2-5	CASSIGSGSFQETQYF	TGTGCCAGTAGTATTGGTAGCGGGAGCTTCCAAGAGACCCAGTACTTC
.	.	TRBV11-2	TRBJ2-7	CASSLISSGSYEQYF	TGTGCCAGCAGCTTAATCAGTTCGGGCTCCTACGAGCAGTACTTC
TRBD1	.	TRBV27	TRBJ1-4	CASSHRQGAIRANEKLFF	TGTGCCAGCAGCCATCGCCAGGGGGCGATTAGGGCTAATGAAAAACTGTTTTTT